This entry describes one T cell receptor beta chain. Which antigen it targets is not known. Nothing much larger sits one base from this clone, and base qualities are not available. Enrolling through a virtual design, the prospective study's participants ranged in age from roughly 18 to 95 years and lived across more than 20 United States geographic areas. In the prospective study, cohorts were assigned on the basis of participant-reported clinical history obtained from a screening survey and a study questionnaire. Mobile phlebotomists in the prospective study collected whole blood, serum and a nasopharyngeal or oropharyngeal swab from every participant. Over a roughly 2-month period, participants in the prospective study had the option of providing additional blood draws and questionnaires. Before DNA extraction, blood samples from the prospective study were shipped at room temperature or frozen.

This record belongs to a study of blood T cell repertoires in COVID-19 (TCRdb year 2020). Notes on the research overall: Samples from collaborators originated in the United States, Italy and Spain and spanned both the acute and convalescent phases of COVID-19. The material from the prospective study consisted of cDNA or gDNA derived from T cells, B-cell-depleted T cells, or PBMCs. Subjects who had been exposed to COVID-19, were actively infected with it, or had recovered from it provided the deeply sampled blood TCRbeta repertoires that made up the dataset. A freely available public database, intended as a resource for researchers studying the immune response to SARS-CoV-2, is where the repertoires were released. Samples came from the ongoing ImmuneRACE study (first 160 participants) plus 1,254 subjects from 6 global collaborators. Sample metadata almost always included a de-identified subject ID, COVID-19 status, age in years and sex. Where available, HLA class I and class II types were obtained from metadata supplied by the sample provider rather than from assay-based typing. Paper-wide results and their limitations: The quantity of clinical and demographic metadata differed by source and by participant and was supplied without curation.

CDR3 length: 16 amino acids, cysteine to phenylalanine. Only CDR3 DNA remains: 48 bases, in frame from the first base. CDR1 is given as KGHDR and CDR2 as SFDVKD, both from the germline V gene. V has 8 bases trimmed and J has 3 bases trimmed; junction bases matching no gene number 14. TCRbeta CDR3 regions were amplified from genomic DNA by means of the immunoSEQ Assay, a bias-controlled multiplex PCR. The original methods were these. The number of nucleated cells in each sample was estimated by amplification of reference gene primers within the assay. To quantify the absolute abundance of each unique TCRbeta CDR3 rearrangement, sequence reads were collapsed and filtered. For each sample, productive Simpson clonality was calculated by taking the square root of Simpson's diversity index across productive rearrangements. The table was pulled from immuneACCESS by TCRdb, which kept in-frame rearrangements only. Such tables lose some clones; where checked, under half of the loss comes from unresolved V genes, and the rest has no known cause. V and J calls and clone size are as listed in that table; D and trimming were resolved from the DNA. Across this sample there are around 160,000 clones, with 88% seen only once. 1.2% of the sample rests with the top ten.

Sequencing was done on a sample of PBMCs or T cells enriched from blood (not recorded which). The chain is assembled from TRBV24-1 and TRBJ1-2, with TRBD1 matching 7 junction bases. The clonotype was recovered from a woman in her 30s with acute COVID-19. The CDR3: CATNQGGRGTDYGYTF. The base sequence is TGTGCCACCAATCAAGGGGGCAGAGGAACCGACTATGGCTACACCTTC.